This T cell receptor (beta chain) was obtained from a study of CD8 T cells in Susac syndrome. Findings of the study overall: The Susac syndrome CD4+ T cell repertoires displayed no clonal expansion.

Random hexamers were used to reverse transcribe the RNA input (about 0.45 to 1 ug). An immunoSEQ multiplex PCR amplified TCR beta CDR3 over 54 Vbeta and 13 Jbeta. TCRdb independently ran MiXCR on the immunoSEQ multiplex PCR reads; one entry per CDR3 protein. The sample yields about 240,000 distinct CDR3 sequences, roughly 95% seen once. The trim removed 4 bases at V and 3 bases at J, leaving 7 bases unmatched. CDR3 length: 15 amino acids. Per the germline V gene, CDR1 is SQVTM and CDR2 is ANQGSEA. A remark on this clonotype: Its target is not known.

Recently defined diagnostic criteria for definite or probable disease were fulfilled by Susac syndrome patients. The receptor's source is a human donor with Susac syndrome. Sequences were obtained from CD4+ T cells from PBMCs. The gene calls are TRBV29-1 and TRBJ2-3, with 10 bases fitting TRBD2. In DNA, the CDR3 is TGCAGCGTTGTAACTAGCGGGATTCGGACAGATACGCAGTATTTT. Translated, it gives CSVVTSGIRTDTQYF.